These 19 T cell receptor beta chains originate from one sample sequenced in a study of cytomegalovirus exposure and HLA in healthy donors. Produced via immunoSEQ multiplex PCR; TCRdb's table is partial and in-frame only. This table holds about 200,000 clones, 75% to 90% found once. The sequenced sample consisted of PBMCs. The receptors here all came from a woman aged 18-29 years in good health and CMV-seronegative.

The chain has TRBV5-1 and TRBJ2-7, with TRBD1 as a possible D gene (7 bases). Trimming stripped 4 bases from V and 7 bases from J, with 21 bases between. The CDR3 totals 15 residues. Germline values: CDR1 SGHRS, CDR2 YFSETQ. The CDR3: CASSKDRRRGEEQYF. The CDR3 DNA is TGCGCCAGCAGCAAGGACAGGCGGAGGGGGGAGGAGCAGTACTTC. Full variable domain (remainder filled in from reference TRBV5-1 and TRBJ2-7): KAGVTQTPRYLIKTRGQQVTLSCSPISGHRSVSWYQQTPGQGLQFLFEYFSETQRNKGNFPGRFSGRQFSNSRSEMNVSTLELGDSALYLCASSKDRRRGEEQYFGPGTRLTVT.

This chain links TRBV12-5 with TRBJ2-1; 7 nucleotides line up with TRBD1. CDR1 and CDR2 (germline): LGHNT, FRNRAP. The V segment lost 1 base and the J segment 4 bases; nucleotides outside the gene matches: 7. The CDR3 is 16 residues long. The CDR3 DNA reads TGTGCTAGTGGTTTGGGGAAGGGACAGAAGTACAATGAGCAGTTCTTC. This encodes CASGLGKGQKYNEQFF.

V is TRBV11-2 and J is TRBJ2-7; TRBD1 aligns across 7 bases. From germline, CDR1 is SGHAT and CDR2 FQNNGV. V was pared by 8 bases and J by 2 bases, with 9 bases of the junction left unmatched. There are 14 residues in the CDR3. CDR3: CASCQEGGTYEQYF. The CDR3 nucleotides are TGTGCCAGCTGCCAGGAAGGGGGCACCTACGAGCAGTACTTC. Using reference TRBV11-2 and TRBJ2-7 for the parts outside the CDR3, the full variable domain is EAGVAQSPRYKIIEKRQSVAFWCNPISGHATLYWYQQILGQGPKLLIQFQNNGVVDDSQLPKDRFSAERLKGVDSTLKIQPAKLEDSAVYLCASCQEGGTYEQYFGPGTRLTVT.

V is TRBV2 and J is TRBJ1-5; D might be TRBD1 (6 bases). Germline CDR1 and CDR2: SNHLY and FYNNEI. The ends were cut back, 5 bases at V and 1 base at J, with 12 bases in the middle. This CDR3 contains 15 residues. The CDR3 loop reads CASSSGVRSNQPQHF. The DNA of the CDR3 is TGTGCCAGCAGTTCAGGGGTGAGGAGCAATCAGCCCCAGCATTTT.

The chain employs TRBV13 and TRBJ1-2; possible D gene TRBD1, 6 bases. Germline CDR1 PRHDT, CDR2 FYEKMQ (reference sequence). The V and J ends lost 4 bases and 3 bases respectively, with 15 bases between them. CDR3 length: 15 residues. CDR3 sequence reads: CASSSRQEGYYGYTF. CDR3 coding DNA: TGTGCCAGCAGCTCCAGACAGGAAGGCTACTATGGCTACACCTTC.

Note on this clone: This sample includes further DNA sequences coding for the same CDR3. The V call is TRBV18, the J call TRBJ2-7; D may correspond to TRBD1 or TRBD2 (5 bases each). Trimming stripped 3 bases from V and 3 bases from J, with 9 bases between. CDR3 size: 13 residues. Germline CDR1 and CDR2: KGHSH and LQKENI. CDR3 nucleotide sequence: TGTGCCAGCTCACCGGGACGGAGCTACGAGCAGTACTTC. Protein sequence: CASSPGRSYEQYF.

The gene calls are TRBV18 and TRBJ1-2; D might be TRBD1 (6 bases). The germline gives CDR1 KGHSH, CDR2 LQKENI. With 5 bases removed from V and 2 bases from J, the gap between germline ends came to 21 bases. The CDR3 extends over 17 amino acids. The CDR3 reads CASSSSPPGVTNYGYTF. CDR3 coding DNA: TGTGCCAGCTCATCGAGTCCCCCAGGGGTAACCAACTATGGCTACACCTTC.

This sequence joins TRBV27 and TRBJ2-1; 9 bases fit TRBD2. Trimming removed 4 bases from V and 7 bases from J; junction bases left unmatched: 8. The CDR3 has 15 residues. Germline V gene data show CDR1 as MNHEY and CDR2 as SMNVEV (reference sequence). This chain's CDR3 is CASSSPLAGDNEQFF. The CDR3 bases are TGTGCCAGCAGTTCTCCCTTAGCGGGAGATAATGAGCAGTTCTTC.

The CDR3 DNA follows: TGTGCCAGTAGTATGGGCCAGGACGGGGAGACCCAGTACTTC. Encoded protein: CASSMGQDGETQYF. The chain couples TRBV19 to TRBJ2-5; D is ambiguous. This CDR3 comprises 14 residues. CDR1 LNHDA and CDR2 SQIVND come from the germline V gene (reference sequence). Trimming left V 3 bases short and J 5 bases short, with 13 bases between.

This clone was detected only once. The V call is TRBV25-1, the J call TRBJ2-3; D call uncertain. The CDR3 is 14 residues long. V lost 4 bases to trimming and J lost 0 bases, with 8 bases between them. CDR1 and CDR2 (germline): MGHDK, SYGVNS. The chain's CDR3 is CASSVGRSTDTQYF. Written as DNA, the CDR3 is TGTGCCAGCAGTGTGGGTAGAAGCACAGATACGCAGTATTTT.

This clone was seen only a few times. The chain links TRBV5-1 to TRBJ2-1; a possible D gene is TRBD2 (6 bases). The germline gives CDR1 SGHRS, CDR2 YFSETQ. The V and J ends lost 1 base and 8 bases respectively, with 7 bases between them. The CDR3 spans 12 residues. CDR3 in amino acids: CASSLWGDEQFF. Here the CDR3 DNA reads TGCGCCAGCAGCTTGTGGGGGGATGAGCAGTTCTTC.

This clone was seen more than once but under ten times. This chain joins TRBV2 and TRBJ1-1; D call uncertain. Germline CDR1 reads SNHLY; CDR2 reads FYNNEI. V gave up 1 base and J gave up 5 bases, with 11 bases separating them. This CDR3 contains 14 residues. The CDR3 sequence is CASSEELLRTEAFF. For the CDR3, the DNA is TGTGCCAGCAGTGAAGAACTCCTGAGGACTGAAGCTTTCTTT.

This chain joins TRBV6-5 and TRBJ1-1, with D uncertain. The CDR3 sequence is 13 residues long. Trimming stripped 2 bases from V and 5 bases from J, with 9 bases between. Germline V gene data show CDR1 as MNHEY and CDR2 as SVGAGI. The CDR3 nucleotides are TGTGCCAGCAGTTACGGGTCGGGGACTGAAGCTTTCTTT. Translation gives CASSYGSGTEAFF.

The J gene is TRBJ1-3, the V gene TRBV4-2; D is uncertain. V lost 3 bases to trimming and J lost 0 bases, with 15 bases between them. The CDR3 loop spans 17 amino acids. Germline CDR1 reads LGHNA; CDR2 reads YNFKEQ. CDR3 region: CASSHTNAANSGNTIYF. The CDR3 coding sequence is TGTGCCAGCAGCCACACAAACGCGGCGAACTCTGGAAACACCATATATTTT.

V is TRBV7-9 and J is TRBJ1-4; D might be TRBD1 (5 bases). The CDR3 extends over 17 amino acids. The germline V and J ends were trimmed by 5 bases and 0 bases, with 16 bases remaining between them. In germline, CDR1 is SEHNR, CDR2 FQNEAQ (reference sequence). DNA of the CDR3: TGTGCCAGCAGCCCCGGGGGACGGGGGGCAACTAATGAAAAACTGTTTTTT. Protein product: CASSPGGRGATNEKLFF. Using reference TRBV7-9 and TRBJ1-4 for the parts outside the CDR3, the full variable domain is DTGVSQNPRHKITKRGQNVTFRCDPISEHNRLYWYRQTLGQGPEFLTYFQNEAQLEKSRLLSDRFSAERPKGSFSTLEIQRTEQGDSAMYLCASSPGGRGATNEKLFFGSGTQLSVL.

V usage is TRBV20-1 and J usage is TRBJ2-1; tentatively, D is TRBD1 (5 bases). The germline gives CDR1 DFQATT, CDR2 SNEGSKA (reference sequence). The CDR3 runs 11 residues. Trimming removed 7 bases from V and 7 bases from J, with 11 bases in between. The CDR3 coding sequence is TGCAGTGGACAGATAGAAAATGAGCAGTTCTTC. Translation gives CSGQIENEQFF.

The V and J genes are TRBV29-1 and TRBJ2-7; TRBD2 might be the D (6 bases). CDR3 length equals 12 residues. Germline CDR1 is SQVTM and CDR2 is ANQGSEA. Between the trimmed V and J ends, which lost 4 bases and 6 bases, there was a span of 13 bases. The CDR3 bases are TGCAGCGTTGGGAGGGTGGGGTTCGAGCAGTACTTC. Protein sequence: CSVGRVGFEQYF.

This clone has only a few counts. The V call is TRBV18, the J call TRBJ1-1; D is unresolved. The CDR3 extends over 13 amino acids. The germline V and J ends were trimmed by 4 bases and 3 bases, with 9 bases remaining between them. In germline, CDR1 is KGHSH, CDR2 LQKENI. CDR3 region: CASSQSGDTEAFF. The CDR3 coding sequence is TGTGCCAGCTCACAGAGTGGGGACACTGAAGCTTTCTTT.

This clone has ten or more counts. The V and J genes are TRBV7-2 and TRBJ1-6; D possibly corresponds to TRBD1 (6 bases). Germline V gene sequence: CDR1 SGHTA, CDR2 FQGNSA. Deletions cut 1 base from V and 10 bases from J, with 14 bases between. This CDR3 is 15 amino acids long. The CDR3 loop is CASSLGQGYRSPLHF. In nucleotides, the CDR3 is TGTGCCAGCAGCTTAGGGCAGGGGTACCGCTCACCCCTCCACTTT.